This TCR beta chain appears in the sequencing data of a study of Graves' ophthalmopathy and Graves' hyperthyroidism. The V and J ends lost 9 bases and 7 bases, in that order; junction bases with no gene match: 4. The CDR3 covers 13 residues. Germline V gives CDR1 KGHDR, CDR2 SFDVKD. The authors amplified TCR beta CDR3 regions, and they did so from RNA transcripts for repertoire sequencing. HTBI primers served in a first-round RT-PCR, which a second-round multiplex PCR followed. One entry per CDR3 protein results from TCRdb running MiXCR on the multiplex PCR reads. The sample yields approximately 460,000 distinct CDR3 sequences, under 15% seen once. This clonotype turned up a few times. The diagnosis combined clinical symptoms, thyroxine, TRAb, thyroid ultrasound and orbital computed tomography scans.

Sequencing was carried out using blood. This clonotype was sampled from a woman aged 25 to 39 with Graves' ophthalmopathy. The V and J genes are TRBV24-1 and TRBJ2-2; 10 bases are a match to TRBD1. The chain's CDR3 is CATSTGGRGELFF. The CDR3 DNA sequence: TGTGCCACCTCGACAGGGGGCCGCGGGGAGCTGTTTTTT.